This section outlines one TCR beta chain sequence together with its context. Its antigen remains unidentified. It has no much larger one-base neighbor in the sample; base qualities were not kept. Measured from the cysteine to the phenylalanine, the CDR3 is 18 residues long. Only CDR3 DNA is held: 54 bases, read in frame from base 1. The CDR1 and CDR2 encoded by the germline V gene (reference sequence) are DFQATT and SNEGSKA. Unmatched junction bases come to 20, with V trimmed by 3 bases and J by 8 bases. Libraries were made using PCR. Data came from an Illumina HiSeq 4000. High-throughput sequencing was used to profile the TCR beta-chain CDR3 region of every patient. The authors' analysis ran thus. CDR3 differences across clinicopathological groups were used to build a classifier for discriminating distant-metastatic papillary thyroid cancer patients. Repertoire diversity was assessed with the Shannon index, and tumor-blood repertoire similarity with the Morisita-Horn index. The public reads were reprocessed in TCRdb via fastp at Q25 and MiXCR, keeping in-frame beta chains. These V and J calls rely on TCRdb rather than the paper's analysis. The sample data list 20,000 to 25,000 clones, and around a fifth of these were observed just once. The ten biggest clones cover roughly 12% of the sample.

The data belong to a study of metastatic and nonmetastatic thyroid tumors (dated by TCRdb to the early 2020s). A note on the overall study: The researchers compared repertoires between peripheral blood samples and tumor or nodule tissue samples from patients with malignant or benign thyroid disease. Results and caveats for the whole study, not just this receptor: In both blood and tumor samples, TCR beta diversity was reported to be significantly higher in malignant tumors than in benign nodules.

No treatment had been received by any patient before thyroid surgery. The study retrospectively analysed patient clinical samples collected from about 2012 to 2018 using T-cell receptor beta sequencing. Recombination joined TRBV20-1 with TRBJ2-1; TRBD2 matches 9 bases in the middle. The sample was tumor tissue. This receptor was obtained from a female donor with papillary thyroid cancer or a benign thyroid nodule (not recorded which). Some clones in this sample may be carry-over from other donors' samples. Read as DNA, the sequence is TGCAGTGCTAGGGGAAGCAGGACTGAGATAGCGGGAGTCGATGAGCAGTTCTTC. The translation is CSARGSRTEIAGVDEQFF.